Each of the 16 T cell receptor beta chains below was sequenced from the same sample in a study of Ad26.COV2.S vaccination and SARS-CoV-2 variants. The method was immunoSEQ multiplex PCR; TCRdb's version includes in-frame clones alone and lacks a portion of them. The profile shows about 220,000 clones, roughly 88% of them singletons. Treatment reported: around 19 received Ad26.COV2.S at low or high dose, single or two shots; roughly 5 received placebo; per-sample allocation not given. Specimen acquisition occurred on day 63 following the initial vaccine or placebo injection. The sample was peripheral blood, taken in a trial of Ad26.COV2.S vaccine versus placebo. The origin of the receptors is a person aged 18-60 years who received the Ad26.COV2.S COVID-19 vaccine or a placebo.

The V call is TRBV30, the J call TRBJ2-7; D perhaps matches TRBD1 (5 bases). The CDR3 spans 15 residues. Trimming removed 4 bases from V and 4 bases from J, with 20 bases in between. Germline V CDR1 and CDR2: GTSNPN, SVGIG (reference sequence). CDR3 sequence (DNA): TGTGCCTGGACCCCCCGGACACCGGCCCGGTACGAGCAGTACTTC. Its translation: CAWTPRTPARYEQYF.

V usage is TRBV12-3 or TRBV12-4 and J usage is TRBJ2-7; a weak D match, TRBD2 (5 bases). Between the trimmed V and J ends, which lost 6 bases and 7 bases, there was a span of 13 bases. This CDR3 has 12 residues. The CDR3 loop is CASSLSRGEQYF. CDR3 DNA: TGTGCCAGCAGCCTGAGTCGGGGTGAGCAGTACTTC.

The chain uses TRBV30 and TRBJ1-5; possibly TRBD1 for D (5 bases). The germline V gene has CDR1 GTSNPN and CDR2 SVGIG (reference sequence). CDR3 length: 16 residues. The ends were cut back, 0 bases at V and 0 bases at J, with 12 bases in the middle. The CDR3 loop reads CAWSVGTVHSNQPQHF. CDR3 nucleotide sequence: TGTGCCTGGAGTGTTGGGACCGTTCATAGCAATCAGCCCCAGCATTTT.

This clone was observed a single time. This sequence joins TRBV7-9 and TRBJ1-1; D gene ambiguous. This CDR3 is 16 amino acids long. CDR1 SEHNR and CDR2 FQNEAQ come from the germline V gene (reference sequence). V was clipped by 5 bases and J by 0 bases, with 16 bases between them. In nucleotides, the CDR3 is TGTGCCAGCAGCAGCGACAAATCCAGAATGAACACTGAAGCTTTCTTT. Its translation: CASSSDKSRMNTEAFF.

CDR3 sequence (DNA): TGTGCCAGCAGTTGGAAGCGGGTGGCTTTCTTT. Residues: CASSWKRVAFF. The chain uses TRBV7-2 and TRBJ1-1; no clear D gene. This CDR3 is 11 amino acids long. The germline gives CDR1 SGHTA, CDR2 FQGNSA. Trimming left V 6 bases short and J 11 bases short, with 13 bases between.

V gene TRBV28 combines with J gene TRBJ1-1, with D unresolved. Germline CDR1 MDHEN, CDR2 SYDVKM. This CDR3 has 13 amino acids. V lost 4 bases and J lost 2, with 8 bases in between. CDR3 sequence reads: CASSSQPNTEAFF. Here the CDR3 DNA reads TGTGCCAGCAGTTCACAACCAAACACTGAAGCTTTCTTT.

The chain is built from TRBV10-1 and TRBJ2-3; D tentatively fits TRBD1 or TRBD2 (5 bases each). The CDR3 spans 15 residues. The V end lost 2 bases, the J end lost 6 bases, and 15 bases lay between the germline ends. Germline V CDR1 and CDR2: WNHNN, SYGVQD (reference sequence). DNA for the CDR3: TGCGCCAGCAGTGAGCCGGGACGGGATCTGGATACGCAGTATTTT. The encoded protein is CASSEPGRDLDTQYF.

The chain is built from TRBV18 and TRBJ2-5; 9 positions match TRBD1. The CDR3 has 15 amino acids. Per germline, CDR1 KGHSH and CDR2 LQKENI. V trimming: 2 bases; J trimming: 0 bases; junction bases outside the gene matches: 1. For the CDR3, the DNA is TGTGCCAGCTCACCAAGGACAGGGGACCAAGAGACCCAGTACTTC. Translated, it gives CASSPRTGDQETQYF.

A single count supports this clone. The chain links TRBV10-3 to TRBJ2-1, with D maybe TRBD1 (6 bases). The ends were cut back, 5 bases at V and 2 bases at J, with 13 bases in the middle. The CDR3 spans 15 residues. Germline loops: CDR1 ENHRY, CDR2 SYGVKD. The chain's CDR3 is CAISQTGLPYNEQFF. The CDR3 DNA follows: TGTGCCATCAGTCAAACAGGGTTGCCCTACAATGAGCAGTTCTTC.

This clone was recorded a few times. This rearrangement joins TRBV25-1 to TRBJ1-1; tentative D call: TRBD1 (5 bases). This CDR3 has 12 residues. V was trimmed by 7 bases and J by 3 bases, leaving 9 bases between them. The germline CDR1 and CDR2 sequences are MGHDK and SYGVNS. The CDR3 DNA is TGTGCCAGCACGGACACCCACACTGAAGCTTTCTTT. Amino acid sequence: CASTDTHTEAFF.

CDR3 DNA: TGTGCCAGCAGCTTAGACTTTCGCTATGGCTACACCTTC. The encoded protein is CASSLDFRYGYTF. The chain is built from TRBV7-2 and TRBJ1-2, with D hard to call. CDR3 length: 13 amino acids. V lost 1 base and J lost 4, with 7 bases in between. Germline CDR1 and CDR2: SGHTA and FQGNSA.

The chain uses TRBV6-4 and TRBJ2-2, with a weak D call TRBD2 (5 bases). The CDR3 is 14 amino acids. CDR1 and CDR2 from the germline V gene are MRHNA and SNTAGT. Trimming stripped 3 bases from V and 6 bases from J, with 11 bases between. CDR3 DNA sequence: TGTGCCAGCAGTGAATCCGGGATCCCCGGGGAGCTGTTTTTT. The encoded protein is CASSESGIPGELFF.

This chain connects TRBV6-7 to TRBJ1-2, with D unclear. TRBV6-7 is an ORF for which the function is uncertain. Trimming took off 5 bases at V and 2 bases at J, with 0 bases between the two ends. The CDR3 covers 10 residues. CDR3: CASSNYGYTF. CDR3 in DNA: TGTGCCAGCAGTAACTATGGCTACACCTTC.

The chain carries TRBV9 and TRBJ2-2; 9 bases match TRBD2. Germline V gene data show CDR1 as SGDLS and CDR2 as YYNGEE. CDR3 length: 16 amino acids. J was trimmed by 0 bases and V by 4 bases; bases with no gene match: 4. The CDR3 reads CASSPGLATNTGELFF. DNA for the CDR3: TGTGCCAGCAGCCCAGGACTAGCGACGAACACCGGGGAGCTGTTTTTT.

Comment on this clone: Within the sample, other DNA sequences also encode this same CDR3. Here the CDR3 DNA reads TGTGCCATCAGGGCTGGGACCGGGGAGCTGTTTTTT. Translating it yields CAIRAGTGELFF. The rearrangement joins TRBV10-3 to TRBJ2-2; no firm D call. Per the germline V gene, CDR1 is ENHRY and CDR2 is SYGVKD. V lost 6 bases to trimming and J lost 5 bases, with 7 bases between them. This CDR3 comprises 12 residues.

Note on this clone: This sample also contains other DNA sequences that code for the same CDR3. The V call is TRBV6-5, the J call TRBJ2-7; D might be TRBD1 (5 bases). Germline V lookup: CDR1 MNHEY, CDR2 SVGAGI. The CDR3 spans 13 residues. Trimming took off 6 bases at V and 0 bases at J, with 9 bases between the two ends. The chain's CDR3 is CASRRQSSYEQYF. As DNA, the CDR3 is TGTGCCAGCAGACGACAGAGCTCCTACGAGCAGTACTTC.